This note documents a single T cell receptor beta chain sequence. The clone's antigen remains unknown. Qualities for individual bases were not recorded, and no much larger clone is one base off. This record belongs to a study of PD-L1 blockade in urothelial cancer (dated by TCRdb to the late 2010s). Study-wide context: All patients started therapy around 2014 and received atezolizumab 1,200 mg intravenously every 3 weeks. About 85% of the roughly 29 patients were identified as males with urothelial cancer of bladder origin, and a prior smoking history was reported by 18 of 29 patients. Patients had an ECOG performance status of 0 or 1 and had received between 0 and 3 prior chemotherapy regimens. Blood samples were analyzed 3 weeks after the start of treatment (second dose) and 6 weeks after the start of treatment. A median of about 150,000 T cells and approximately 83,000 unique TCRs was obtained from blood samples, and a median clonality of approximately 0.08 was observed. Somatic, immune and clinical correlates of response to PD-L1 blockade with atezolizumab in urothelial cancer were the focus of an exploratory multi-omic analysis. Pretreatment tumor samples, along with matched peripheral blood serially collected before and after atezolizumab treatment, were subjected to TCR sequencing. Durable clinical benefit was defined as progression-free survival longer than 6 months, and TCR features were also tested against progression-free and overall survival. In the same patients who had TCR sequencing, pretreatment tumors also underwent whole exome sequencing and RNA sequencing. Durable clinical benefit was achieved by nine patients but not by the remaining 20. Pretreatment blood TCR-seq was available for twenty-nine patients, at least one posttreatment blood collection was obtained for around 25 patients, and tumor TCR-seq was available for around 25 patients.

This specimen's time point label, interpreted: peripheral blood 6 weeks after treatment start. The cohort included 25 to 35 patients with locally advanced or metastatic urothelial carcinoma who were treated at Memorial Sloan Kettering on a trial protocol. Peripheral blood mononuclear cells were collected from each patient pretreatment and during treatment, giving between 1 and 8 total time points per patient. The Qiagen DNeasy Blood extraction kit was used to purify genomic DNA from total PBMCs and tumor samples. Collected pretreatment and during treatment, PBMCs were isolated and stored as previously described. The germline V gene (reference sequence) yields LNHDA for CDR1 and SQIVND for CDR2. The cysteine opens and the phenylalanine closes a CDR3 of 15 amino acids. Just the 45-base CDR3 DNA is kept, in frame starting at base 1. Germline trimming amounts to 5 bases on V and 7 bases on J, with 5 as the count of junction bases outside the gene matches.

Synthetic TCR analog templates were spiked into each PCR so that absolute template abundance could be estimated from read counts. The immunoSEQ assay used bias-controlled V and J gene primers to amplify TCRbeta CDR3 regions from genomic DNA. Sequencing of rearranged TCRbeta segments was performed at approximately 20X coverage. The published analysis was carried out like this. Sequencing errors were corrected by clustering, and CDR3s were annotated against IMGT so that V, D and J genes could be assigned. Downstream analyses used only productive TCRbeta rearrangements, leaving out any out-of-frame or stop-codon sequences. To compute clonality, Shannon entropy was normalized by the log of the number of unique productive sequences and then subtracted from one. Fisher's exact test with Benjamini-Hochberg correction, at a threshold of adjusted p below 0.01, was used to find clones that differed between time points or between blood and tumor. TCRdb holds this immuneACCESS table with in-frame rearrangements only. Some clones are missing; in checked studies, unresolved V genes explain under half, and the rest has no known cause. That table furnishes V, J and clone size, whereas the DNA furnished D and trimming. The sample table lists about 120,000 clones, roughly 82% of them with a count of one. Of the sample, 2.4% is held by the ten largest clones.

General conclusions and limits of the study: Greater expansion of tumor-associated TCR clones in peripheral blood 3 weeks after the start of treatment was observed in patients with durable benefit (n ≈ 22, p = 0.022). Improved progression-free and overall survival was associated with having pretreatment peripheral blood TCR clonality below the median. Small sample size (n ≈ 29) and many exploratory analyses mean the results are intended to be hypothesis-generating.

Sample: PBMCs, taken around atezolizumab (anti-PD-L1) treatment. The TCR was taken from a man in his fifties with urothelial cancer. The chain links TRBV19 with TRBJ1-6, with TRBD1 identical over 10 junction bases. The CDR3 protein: CASSPWGQGNSPLHF. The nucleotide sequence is TGTGCCAGTAGTCCCTGGGGACAGGGGAATTCACCCCTCCACTTT.